This T cell receptor (beta chain) was sequenced for a study of blood T cell repertoires in COVID-19. Between the trimmed V and J ends, which lost 0 bases and 4 bases, there was a span of 18 bases. Germline V gene lookup returns CDR1 LGHNA and CDR2 YSLEER. The CDR3 length is 17 residues. Study processing details: By means of reference gene primer amplification, nucleated cell counts were estimated. Some clones are missing from TCRdb's copy, which holds only in-frame ones; the method was immunoSEQ multiplex PCR. V, J and clone size derive from that table, while D and trimming were established from the DNA sequence. The data contain tens of thousands of clones, 80% to 90% of them singletons.

The source of this sequence is a man between 50 and 59 years old with COVID-19, enrolled during active disease. Sequenced: peripheral blood. The J gene is TRBJ1-2, the V gene TRBV4-3, with D hard to call. CDR3 amino acids: CASSQDRARGVIYGYTF. The CDR3 bases are TGCGCCAGCAGCCAAGATCGAGCTCGGGGAGTTATCTATGGCTACACCTTC.